This T cell receptor beta chain was captured by sequencing in a study of T cells in tumors after PD-1 blockade. Findings and limits, study-wide: Peripheral recruitment is suggested, as some novel exhausted tumor clones were in pre-treatment blood.

Method: immunoSEQ multiplex PCR; TCRdb's copy keeps in-frame clones and lacks some. In the table there are approximately 12,000 clones, approximately 57% of which are singletons. Germline V lookup: CDR1 MNHNS, CDR2 SASEGT. The CDR3 is made up of 14 amino acids. Trimming cost V 0 bases and J 1 base, with 7 bases left between them. A remark on this clone: The antigen is not known.

Sequencing used tumor tissue, obtained before anti-PD-1 treatment. This TCR came from a human donor with basal cell carcinoma. J is TRBJ2-7 and V is TRBV6-1, with D unclear. The CDR3 protein is CASSEAGKSYEQYF. The CDR3 DNA follows: TGTGCCAGCAGTGAAGCGGGGAAATCCTACGAGCAGTACTTC.